Listed here are 19 T cell receptor beta chains from one sample, sequenced in a study of T-cell memory formation after mild COVID-19. Each CDR3 protein is one row after TCRdb ran MiXCR on the 5' RACE reads. The profile shows 300,000 to 400,000 distinct CDR3 sequences, under 15% of them singletons. Sequenced: PBMCs or a T cell subset sorted from them (not recorded which). These receptors came from a man aged 18 to 30 who had mild COVID-19 (a few samples of this study predate the infection). Cell type and time point are not known.

This clonotype was counted between two and nine times. This chain connects TRBV30 to TRBJ2-3; a possible D gene is TRBD1 (6 bases). The CDR3 consists of 13 residues. Germline values: CDR1 GTSNPN, CDR2 SVGIG (reference sequence). Trimming took 4 bases from V and 1 from J, leaving 9 bases between them. The CDR3 here is CAWKWTGTDTQYF. The CDR3 region has the DNA TGTGCCTGGAAGTGGACAGGCACAGATACGCAGTATTTT.

The genes are TRBV6-5 and TRBJ2-7; the D gene is possibly TRBD1 (6 bases). Between the trimmed V and J ends, which lost 9 bases and 0 bases, there was a span of 12 bases. The CDR3 runs 13 residues. The germline gives CDR1 MNHEY, CDR2 SVGAGI. The DNA for the CDR3 is TGTGCCAGGATGTTACAGGGCTCCTACGAGCAGTACGTC. Translating it yields CARMLQGSYEQYV.

The chain has TRBV6-6 and TRBJ2-5; 8 bases agree with TRBD2. The CDR3 length is 14 residues. V lost 5 bases and J lost 5; bases outside the gene matches: 7. Germline-derived CDR1 and CDR2 are MNHNY and SVGAGI (reference sequence). The CDR3 DNA reads as TGTGCCAGCAGTCCGGGAGGGGTCAAGGAGACCCAGTACTTC. Translation gives CASSPGGVKETQYF.

There are many counts of this clonotype. The chain joins TRBV4-1 to TRBJ2-5; D assignment may be TRBD1 or TRBD2 (5 bases each). V lost 4 bases, J lost 2 bases, and 11 bases lay in between. Germline-derived CDR1 and CDR2 are MGHRA and YSYEKL. CDR3 length: 14 amino acids. This CDR3 reads CASSPTGAQETQYF. Written as DNA, the CDR3 is TGCGCCAGCAGCCCGACCGGGGCTCAAGAGACCCAGTACTTC.

Worth noting for this clonotype: The junction does not match germline at one end; this may be a read error. The chain is built from TRBV24-1 and TRBJ2-5; the D gene is possibly TRBD1 (5 bases). Germline V gene sequence: CDR1 KGHDR, CDR2 SFDVKD. The CDR3 runs 12 residues. As DNA, the CDR3 is TGTGCCACCGCAGGGAACGGAGAGACCCAGTATTTC. As protein: CATAGNGETQYF.

This clonotype was seen more than once but under ten times. The V gene is TRBV6-5, the J gene TRBJ2-2, with D perhaps matching TRBD2 (5 bases). The V gene's germline CDR1 is MNHEY and CDR2 SVGAGI. The length of the CDR3 is 18 residues. Between the trimmed V and J ends, which lost 0 bases and 0 bases, there was a span of 14 bases. CDR3 region: CASSYSVIASANTGELFF. The CDR3 nucleotides read TGTGCCAGCAGTTACTCGGTAATAGCGAGTGCGAACACCGGGGAGCTGTTTTTT.

The chain couples TRBV11-2 to TRBJ2-1; a possible D gene is TRBD2 (8 bases). This CDR3 spans 16 amino acids. Germline CDR1 reads SGHAT; CDR2 reads FQNNGV. With 5 bases removed from V and 0 bases from J, the gap between germline ends came to 14 bases. Here the CDR3 DNA reads TGTGCCAGCAGCCCGCGGGGGGACAGCTCCTACAATGAGCAGTTCTTC. Translating gives CASSPRGDSSYNEQFF.

V gene TRBV6-2 or TRBV6-3 combines with J gene TRBJ2-1; no reliable D call. The germline gives CDR1 MNHEY, CDR2 SVGEGT. The CDR3 contains 14 residues. Trimming shortened V by 7 bases and J by 4 bases, and 14 bases separated the two germline ends. The CDR3 region has the DNA TGTGCCAGCACCAACGGCCCGGAATACAATGAGCAGTTCTTC. It translates to CASTNGPEYNEQFF.

This clonotype was seen ten or more times. The chain couples TRBV2 to TRBJ2-7; 7 positions agree with TRBD1. J was trimmed by 0 bases and V by 10 bases; bases with no gene match: 15. The CDR3 loop spans 16 amino acids. CDR1 and CDR2 (germline): SNHLY, FYNNEI. The chain's CDR3 is CAIKGITGEGSYEQYF. CDR3 in DNA: TGTGCCATCAAGGGAATCACAGGGGAAGGCTCCTACGAGCAGTACTTC.

This clonotype was seen only a few times. This chain connects TRBV7-2 to TRBJ2-1; TRBD2 matches 8 bases. The CDR3 has 16 residues. Per germline, CDR1 SGHTA and CDR2 FQGNSA. V lost 2 bases and J lost 0; bases outside the gene matches: 3. CDR3 coding DNA: TGTGCCAGCAGCTTAATGAGCGGGAGCTCCTACAATGAGCAGTTCTTC. As protein: CASSLMSGSSYNEQFF.

The rearrangement uses TRBV24-1 and TRBJ2-7; unclear D gene. This CDR3 is 15 amino acids long. Germline-derived CDR1 and CDR2 are KGHDR and SFDVKD. V lost 2 bases and J lost 3, with 13 bases in between. The CDR3 bases are TGTGCCACCAGTGATTCTGACCCGACCGTCTACGAGCAGTACTTC. Its protein is CATSDSDPTVYEQYF.

This clonotype was picked up a small number of times. The J gene is TRBJ1-5, the V gene TRBV5-1, with D tentatively TRBD1 (5 bases). The CDR3 has 15 amino acids. Looked up from germline, CDR1 is SGHRS and CDR2 is YFSETQ. V lost 4 bases and J lost 2, with 13 bases in between. The CDR3 sequence: CASSTGPQGNQPQHF. The CDR3 DNA follows: TGCGCCAGCAGCACGGGACCCCAGGGCAATCAGCCCCAGCATTTT. The whole variable domain, filled in from reference TRBV5-1 and TRBJ1-5, reads KAGVTQTPRYLIKTRGQQVTLSCSPISGHRSVSWYQQTPGQGLQFLFEYFSETQRNKGNFPGRFSGRQFSNSRSEMNVSTLELGDSALYLCASSTGPQGNQPQHFGDGTRLSIL.

This chain uses TRBV7-2 with TRBJ2-5; 7 bases are a match to TRBD2. CDR3 size: 14 residues. Germline CDR1 is SGHTA and CDR2 is FQGNSA. The ends lost 2 bases at V and 3 bases at J; junction bases unmatched: 3. The CDR3 spells CASSLFRGEETQYF. The CDR3 region has the DNA TGTGCCAGCAGCTTATTTCGGGGGGAAGAGACCCAGTACTTC.

This clonotype appeared a single time. The rearrangement joins TRBV12-3 or TRBV12-4 to TRBJ2-5; D is possibly TRBD1 (5 bases). The CDR3 consists of 14 residues. V lost 5 bases, J lost 5 bases, and 15 bases lay in between. CDR3 loop: CASSIGAGSETQYF. In nucleotides, the CDR3 is TGTGCCAGCAGTATAGGGGCAGGGTCCGAGACCCAGTACTTC.

The chain joins TRBV20-1 to TRBJ2-1; D is uncertain. V lost 3 bases to trimming and J lost 14 bases, with 14 bases between them. The CDR3 is 11 amino acids. Germline CDR1 and CDR2: DFQATT and SNEGSKA (reference sequence). CDR3 loop: CSASRSARKFF. The CDR3 nucleotides are TGCAGTGCTAGTAGGTCGGCTAGGAAGTTCTTC.

The chain couples TRBV6-5 to TRBJ2-5, with 9 bases identical to TRBD2. Germline lookup yields CDR1 MNHEY and CDR2 SVGAGI. The CDR3 totals 15 residues. V gave up 6 bases and J gave up 2 bases; unmatched junction bases: 7. The CDR3 coding sequence is TGTGCCAGCAGCCTCCTAGCGGGGATTCAAGAGACCCAGTACTTC. Translation: CASSLLAGIQETQYF.

The V gene is TRBV11-2, the J gene TRBJ2-4, with 7 bases lining up with TRBD2. J was trimmed by 9 bases and V by 5 bases; bases with no gene match: 7. Germline CDR1 SGHAT, CDR2 FQNNGV. The CDR3 runs to 13 residues. In nucleotides, the CDR3 is TGTGCCAGCAGCCCCGGGACGGGGGGCATTCAGTACTTC. Residues: CASSPGTGGIQYF.

Only a few counts were recorded for this clonotype. The gene calls are TRBV6-2 or TRBV6-3 and TRBJ2-1; 8 bases agree with TRBD1. Unmatched junction bases numbered 13, after V lost 6 bases and J lost 6 bases. CDR3 size: 16 residues. Germline loops: CDR1 MNHEY, CDR2 SVGEGT. The CDR3 DNA follows: TGTGCCAGCAGGGACAGGGTAACCAAGGAGGGCAATGAGCAGTTCTTC. Translating it yields CASRDRVTKEGNEQFF.

V and J are TRBV4-3 and TRBJ1-2, with D maybe TRBD1 (5 bases). CDR1 is LGHNA and CDR2 is YSLEER in the germline V gene. This CDR3 has 15 residues. V gave up 0 bases and J gave up 6 bases, with 14 bases separating them. The CDR3 sequence is CASSQDSHRGDGYTF. The CDR3 DNA reads TGCGCCAGCAGCCAAGATTCGCATAGGGGCGATGGCTACACCTTC.